The 4 T cell receptor beta chains given below trace back to one sample, sequenced in a study of blood T cell repertoires in COVID-19. Generated by immunoSEQ multiplex PCR, the TCRdb table keeps only in-frame clones and is missing some. This sample has roughly 200,000 clones, with roughly 80% found just once. The specimen sequenced was peripheral blood. Every receptor here comes from a woman aged 80 or over with COVID-19, enrolled during active disease.

The chain employs TRBV5-1 and TRBJ1-2; 7 bases are a match to TRBD1. CDR1 is SGHRS and CDR2 is YFSETQ in the germline V gene. The CDR3 extends over 14 amino acids. V shed 4 bases, J shed 7 bases, and the junction held 10 bases outside the gene matches. The CDR3, as DNA: TGCGCCAGCAGCCCTTCCACAGGGGCTCTTGGCTACACCTTC. This encodes CASSPSTGALGYTF.

The CDR3 protein is CASSSGLTANTEAFF. The CDR3 DNA is TGTGCCAGCAGCTCTGGCCTGACAGCCAACACTGAAGCTTTCTTT. The chain employs TRBV5-5 and TRBJ1-1; TRBD1 might be the D (5 bases). CDR1 SGHKS and CDR2 YYEKEE come from the germline V gene (reference sequence). V was shortened by 3 bases and J by 2 bases, with 14 bases between the two germline ends. This CDR3 is 15 amino acids long.

J is TRBJ1-1 and V is TRBV18; D is uncertain. The CDR3 has 13 residues. Germline CDR1 reads KGHSH; CDR2 reads LQKENI. Trimming took off 5 bases at V and 3 bases at J, with 10 bases between the two ends. DNA of the CDR3: TGTGCCAGCTCAGAGTTAGTTGACACTGAAGCTTTCTTT. It codes for CASSELVDTEAFF.

The chain joins TRBV18 to TRBJ2-1, with TRBD2 as a possible D gene (6 bases). CDR3 size: 17 residues. CDR1 and CDR2 (germline): KGHSH, LQKENI. The V gene lost 2 bases and the J gene lost 3 bases, with 17 bases spanning the gap. CDR3 sequence: CASSPISGLADYNEQFF. The CDR3 DNA sequence: TGTGCCAGCTCACCAATTAGCGGCCTCGCCGACTACAATGAGCAGTTCTTC.